The rows below give T cell receptor beta chains drawn from one sample of a study of T cells after somatic rescue of genetic block. The data were produced by immunoSEQ multiplex PCR, yet TCRdb's version contains in-frame clones alone and is incomplete. Altogether roughly 58,000 clones are present, approximately 96% being singletons, with the ten largest covering around 0.083%. The sequenced sample consisted of peripheral blood mononuclear cells (PBMCs). All receptors come from a child younger than two. Each CDR3 is given with its conserved first and last residue. A D gene is named only where the DNA matches it firmly. Clone size is shown for a subset of rows, as once, few, many or a class of expanded clone.

NA,NA,TRBV4-2,TRBJ1-1,TGTGCCAGCAGCCAAGTTTCCAGGGGCACTGAAGCTTTCTTT,CASSQVSRGTEAFF
NA,NA,TRBV11-2,TRBJ2-2,TGTGCCAGCAGCATTCACCTTGGACAGAACACCGGGGAGCTGTTTTTT,CASSIHLGQNTGELFF
NA,NA,TRBV4-2,TRBJ1-4,TGTGCCAGCAGCCAAACCCGGGCCCAGGGGCATAATGAAAAACTGTTTTTT,CASSQTRAQGHNEKLFF
NA,TRBD1,TRBV5-4,TRBJ1-6,TGTGCCAGCAGGAAGGGACAGGGTAAGTCACCCCTCCACTTT,CASRKGQGKSPLHF
NA,NA,TRBV30,TRBJ1-1,TGTGCCTGGAGCCCGGGGAACACTGAAGCTTTCTTT,CAWSPGNTEAFF
once,NA,TRBV11-3,TRBJ2-7,TGTGCCAGCAGCTTGGACGAGCAGTACTTC,CASSLDEQYF
NA,NA,TRBV30,TRBJ2-7,TGTGCCTGGAGTAGGAACGGGATCAGCGAGCAGTACTTC,CAWSRNGISEQYF
NA,NA,TRBV5-6,TRBJ1-5,TGTGCCAGCAGCTTGGTCGGTAGCAATCAGCCCCAGCATTTT,CASSLVGSNQPQHF
NA,NA,TRBV27,TRBJ1-5,TGTGCCAGCAGTCCAAGACAGCTCAATCAGCCCCAGCATTTT,CASSPRQLNQPQHF
NA,TRBD1,TRBV4-3,TRBJ1-1,TGCGCCAGCAGCCAAGTTAGGACAGGGGATACTGAAGCTTTCTTT,CASSQVRTGDTEAFF
NA,TRBD1,TRBV18,TRBJ1-5,TGTGCCAGCTCTCTCACCGGGACAGGGCTCAATCAGCCCCAGCATTTT,CASSLTGTGLNQPQHF
NA,TRBD2,TRBV11-1,TRBJ2-7,TGTGCCAGCAGCCCAGGGGGGACTAGCGGGAGGAGGCCTTACGAGCAGTACTTC,CASSPGGTSGRRPYEQYF